Below, 31 T cell receptor beta chains from the same sample are listed, as sequenced in a study of response to subunit inactivated influenza vaccine. TCRdb itself ran the RT-PCR reads through MiXCR, one entry per CDR3 protein. The top ten clones hold 10% to 15% of a sample with 500,000 to 600,000 distinct CDR3 sequences, 6% to 9% of them seen once. Material: PBMCs from blood, obtained 23 months after vaccination. These receptors were taken from a man aged 45-69 years who received an inactivated influenza vaccine.

The CDR3 here is CASSVPGGGNTEAFF. In DNA form, the CDR3 reads TGTGCCAGCAGTGTTCCCGGGGGCGGAAACACTGAAGCTTTCTTT. The J gene is TRBJ1-1, the V gene TRBV25-1; D might be TRBD1 (6 bases). The length of the CDR3 is 15 residues. Per germline, CDR1 MGHDK and CDR2 SYGVNS. V gave up 4 bases and J gave up 2 bases, with 14 bases separating them.

This clonotype was seen repeatedly, ten times or more. The rearrangement uses TRBV7-2 and TRBJ1-1; D is perhaps TRBD1 (6 bases). CDR3 length: 15 amino acids. Germline CDR1 SGHTA, CDR2 FQGNSA. The germline V and J ends were trimmed by 1 base and 3 bases, with 12 bases remaining between them. CDR3 sequence: CASSLGAGADTEAFF. The CDR3, as DNA: TGTGCCAGCAGCTTAGGGGCAGGGGCGGACACTGAAGCTTTCTTT.

This clonotype was seen ten or more times. The chain uses TRBV12-3 or TRBV12-4 and TRBJ2-1; TRBD2 aligns across 8 bases. This CDR3 spans 16 amino acids. J gave up 7 bases and V 2 bases, and 10 bases lay outside the gene matches. The CDR3 sequence is CASSLSGGRLVNEQFF. The CDR3 region has the DNA TGTGCCAGCAGTTTAAGTGGCGGGAGGCTTGTTAATGAGCAGTTCTTC.

This clonotype was picked up a small number of times. The chain uses TRBV7-2 and TRBJ1-2; D is undetermined. This CDR3 region has 15 residues. Germline loops: CDR1 SGHTA, CDR2 FQGNSA. Between the trimmed V and J ends, which lost 2 bases and 4 bases, there was a span of 14 bases. In DNA, the CDR3 is TGTGCCAGCAGCTTATCAGTAGGGAAAGGCTATGGCTACACCTTC. Encoded protein: CASSLSVGKGYGYTF.

There are many counts of this clonotype. This chain links TRBV27 with TRBJ2-7, with 11 bases lining up with TRBD1. In germline, CDR1 is MNHEY, CDR2 SMNVEV (reference sequence). The ends lost 6 bases at V and 3 bases at J; junction bases unmatched: 7. The CDR3 is 15 amino acids. In DNA, the CDR3 is TGTGCCAGCAGCCTTGGACAGGGGGCTTTCTACGAGCAGTACTTC. Translating it yields CASSLGQGAFYEQYF.

This rearrangement joins TRBV28 to TRBJ2-1; a possible D gene is TRBD1 (7 bases). Germline V gene sequence: CDR1 MDHEN, CDR2 SYDVKM. CDR3 length: 15 residues. The V end lost 6 bases, the J end lost 0 bases, and 12 bases lay between the germline ends. The CDR3 reads CASSRGDISYNEQFF. The CDR3 nucleotides read TGTGCCAGCAGCAGGGGGGACATCTCCTACAATGAGCAGTTCTTC.

The table lists this clonotype with a few counts. This chain uses TRBV10-3 with TRBJ1-5; 7 nucleotides match TRBD1. The CDR3 loop spans 14 amino acids. J lost 7 bases, V lost 5 bases, and 8 bases had no gene match. The germline V gene has CDR1 ENHRY and CDR2 SYGVKD. CDR3 sequence: CAISPGQNPQPQHF. CDR3 bases: TGTGCCATCAGTCCGGGACAGAATCCCCAGCCCCAGCATTTT.

This clonotype was counted a few times. The rearrangement links TRBV6-2 or TRBV6-3 to TRBJ2-1, with TRBD1 matching over 10 bases. V trimming: 0 bases; J trimming: 8 bases; junction bases outside the gene matches: 7. This CDR3 region has 16 residues. CDR1 MNHEY and CDR2 SVGEGT come from the germline V gene. The CDR3 protein is CASSYSPGQGKDEQFF. The CDR3 DNA is TGTGCCAGCAGTTACTCACCGGGACAGGGGAAGGATGAGCAGTTCTTC.

The chain links TRBV28 to TRBJ1-1; 9 positions agree with TRBD1. The V segment lost 4 bases and the J segment 5 bases; nucleotides outside the gene matches: 8. The CDR3 runs to 15 residues. Germline V lookup: CDR1 MDHEN, CDR2 SYDVKM. The CDR3 DNA reads as TGTGCCAGCAGTTCCTCGGGACAGGGTGAGACTGAAGCTTTCTTT. Its protein product is CASSSSGQGETEAFF.

This clonotype was counted only a few times. The genes are TRBV20-1 and TRBJ1-6; 10 bases are a match to TRBD1. CDR3 length: 14 amino acids. From germline, CDR1 is DFQATT and CDR2 SNEGSKA (reference sequence). V was pared by 3 bases and J by 8 bases, with 4 bases of the junction left unmatched. In nucleotides, the CDR3 is TGCAGTGCTAGTACCGGGACAGGGGATTCACCCCTCCACTTT. It specifies CSASTGTGDSPLHF.

Concerning this clonotype itself: This sequence may be a read error, since a much larger clone differs from it by one base. J is TRBJ2-5 and V is TRBV7-9; tentative D call: TRBD2 (5 bases). V was pared by 2 bases and J by 6 bases, with 13 bases between. The CDR3 length is 14 residues. Germline CDR1 SEHNR, CDR2 FQNEAQ (reference sequence). The CDR3 DNA follows: TGTGCCAGCAGCTTAAACGAGGGAGAGAAGACCCAGTACTTC. It yields the protein CASSLNEGEKTQYF.

This chain connects TRBV5-1 to TRBJ2-5, with a weak D call TRBD2 (5 bases). Germline V gene sequence: CDR1 SGHRS, CDR2 YFSETQ. The V gene lost 0 bases and the J gene lost 4 bases, with 13 bases spanning the gap. This CDR3 contains 15 residues. CDR3 coding DNA: TGCGCCAGCAGCTTGGAATCTAGCTGGGGAGAGACCCAGTACTTC. This gives the protein CASSLESSWGETQYF.

This clonotype was seen a few times. The rearrangement uses TRBV7-2 and TRBJ1-1, with TRBD1 identical over 7 bases. J was trimmed by 4 bases and V by 6 bases; bases with no gene match: 8. CDR3 length: 14 amino acids. In germline, CDR1 is SGHTA, CDR2 FQGNSA. The CDR3 loop is CASSSQGVVTEAFF. The CDR3 DNA reads TGTGCCAGCAGTTCCCAGGGGGTGGTCACTGAAGCTTTCTTT.

This clonotype appeared a few times. The CDR3 sequence is CASSFNRKNTGELFF. CDR3 sequence (DNA): TGTGCCAGCAGCTTCAACAGGAAGAACACCGGGGAGCTGTTTTTT. The chain recombines TRBV7-9 with TRBJ2-2; possible D gene TRBD1, 5 bases. Trimming shortened V by 3 bases and J by 1 base, and 9 bases separated the two germline ends. The germline gives CDR1 SEHNR, CDR2 FQNEAQ (reference sequence). The CDR3 is 15 residues long.

Remarks on this clonotype: A read error may account for a junction end that differs from germline. V and J are TRBV30 and TRBJ2-1; 9 nucleotides match TRBD1. Germline V CDR1 and CDR2: GTSNPN, SVGIG (reference sequence). The CDR3 runs to 14 residues. The CDR3 DNA is TGTGCCTGGAGTGTAAAGTATCGGGACAGGGAAAAGCTCTTC. Translated: CAWSVKYRDREKLF.

This clonotype showed up just a few times. The genes are TRBV4-1 and TRBJ2-1; D assignment may be TRBD1 or TRBD2 (5 bases each). Germline lookup yields CDR1 MGHRA and CDR2 YSYEKL. The CDR3 is 17 residues long. Deletions cut 2 bases from V and 0 bases from J, with 14 bases between. In DNA, the CDR3 is TGCGCCAGCAGCCAACCGAGGGACGCAAGCTCCTACAATGAGCAGTTCTTC. Translating gives CASSQPRDASSYNEQFF.

This clonotype was counted at least ten times. V and J are TRBV28 and TRBJ2-7; no firm D call. The CDR3 totals 16 residues. CDR1 and CDR2 (germline): MDHEN, SYDVKM. Trimming cost V 5 bases and J 2 bases, with 19 bases left between them. Written as DNA, the CDR3 is TGTGCCAGCAGTCGTCCCGAAGGGTATAACACCTACGAGCAGTACTTC. Amino acid sequence: CASSRPEGYNTYEQYF.

This clonotype has just a few counts. The chain couples TRBV7-9 to TRBJ2-3; D gene ambiguous. Trimming shortened V by 3 bases and J by 4 bases, and 8 bases separated the two germline ends. CDR3 length: 13 residues. Germline V gives CDR1 SEHNR, CDR2 FQNEAQ (reference sequence). The CDR3 DNA is TGTGCCAGCAGCTTCCTAGAGGCAGATACGCAGTATTTT. Its translation is CASSFLEADTQYF.

This chain uses TRBV5-1 with TRBJ2-5; a weak D match, TRBD1 (6 bases). The CDR3 has 14 amino acids. The V and J ends lost 3 bases and 3 bases respectively, with 12 bases between them. Germline V gene data show CDR1 as SGHRS and CDR2 as YFSETQ. The CDR3, as DNA: TGCGCCAGCAGCTACCAGAGACAGGAAGAGACCCAGTACTTC. It codes for CASSYQRQEETQYF.

The J gene is TRBJ2-2, the V gene TRBV9; TRBD2 is a possible D gene (5 bases). The CDR3 runs 16 residues. Germline V gene lookup returns CDR1 SGDLS and CDR2 YYNGEE. V shed 0 bases and J shed 0 bases, with 9 bases lying between them. CDR3 residues: CASSVDGNANTGELFF. The CDR3 DNA is TGTGCCAGCAGCGTAGACGGGAACGCGAACACCGGGGAGCTGTTTTTT.

This clonotype showed up just a few times. The genes are TRBV3-1 and TRBJ1-1; no firm D call. V was pared by 5 bases and J by 3 bases, with 10 bases between. Germline V CDR1 and CDR2: LGHDT, YNNKEL (reference sequence). This CDR3 has 13 residues. CDR3 sequence: CASSATLDTEAFF. CDR3 bases: TGTGCCAGCAGCGCGACCCTTGACACTGAAGCTTTCTTT.

This clonotype turned up a few times. The chain links TRBV20-1 to TRBJ2-1; 7 bases map to TRBD2. The trim removed 0 bases at V and 3 bases at J, leaving 8 bases unmatched. The germline V gene has CDR1 DFQATT and CDR2 SNEGSKA (reference sequence). This CDR3 contains 16 residues. CDR3 sequence reads: CSAREAAGEHYNEQFF. Written as DNA, the CDR3 is TGCAGTGCTAGAGAGGCGGCGGGGGAGCACTACAATGAGCAGTTCTTC.

The sample holds many counts of this clonotype. This chain uses TRBV4-2 with TRBJ1-2; D is unclear. With 4 bases removed from V and 3 bases from J, the gap between germline ends came to 12 bases. The CDR3 covers 14 residues. Germline-derived CDR1 and CDR2 are LGHNA and YNFKEQ. CDR3 in amino acids: CASSPSTTDYGYTF. The DNA for the CDR3 is TGTGCCAGCAGCCCGTCGACAACCGACTATGGCTACACCTTC.

The V gene is TRBV10-3, the J gene TRBJ2-5; D unclear. Deletions cut 5 bases from V and 3 bases from J, with 10 bases between. Per the germline V gene, CDR1 is ENHRY and CDR2 is SYGVKD. The CDR3 has 13 residues. CDR3 sequence reads: CAISWTEKETQYF. The CDR3 DNA reads as TGTGCCATCAGTTGGACCGAGAAAGAGACCCAGTACTTC.

This clonotype has more than one count but fewer than ten. The V and J genes are TRBV7-8 and TRBJ1-2; 9 bases match TRBD1. Germline V gene data show CDR1 as SGHVS and CDR2 as FQNEAQ. The V and J ends lost 4 bases and 8 bases, in that order; junction bases with no gene match: 11. The CDR3 covers 15 residues. The CDR3 reads CASSSDRGSGGGYTF. CDR3 nucleotide sequence: TGTGCCAGCAGCTCCGACAGGGGGTCCGGCGGCGGCTACACCTTC.

This clonotype was observed many times. The chain recombines TRBV24-1 with TRBJ2-5; 11 bases line up with TRBD2. The CDR3 covers 17 residues. The junction had 11 bases not matched to a gene; V was cut back by 4 bases and J by 5 bases. Per the germline V gene, CDR1 is KGHDR and CDR2 is SFDVKD. CDR3 nucleotide sequence: TGTGCCACCAGTGACCCCGGGACTAGCGGACCGTGGGAGACCCAGTACTTC. Protein product: CATSDPGTSGPWETQYF.

This chain uses TRBV10-3 with TRBJ2-5; TRBD2 might be the D (5 bases). Trimming took off 3 bases at V and 2 bases at J, with 16 bases between the two ends. The CDR3 loop spans 16 amino acids. Germline CDR1 and CDR2: ENHRY and SYGVKD. CDR3 coding DNA: TGTGCCATCAGTGAACCGCAGAGCGGAGGACAAGAGACCCAGTACTTC. Its translation is CAISEPQSGGQETQYF.

This clonotype was found a few times. The genes are TRBV28 and TRBJ2-3, with 9 nucleotides matching TRBD2. The CDR3 loop spans 15 amino acids. CDR1 and CDR2 from the germline V gene are MDHEN and SYDVKM. J gave up 3 bases and V 6 bases, and 7 bases lay outside the gene matches. CDR3 sequence reads: CASSRAGGGTDTQYF. DNA for the CDR3: TGTGCCAGCAGCCGCGCGGGGGGGGGGACAGATACGCAGTATTTT.

CDR3 residues: CSAALGAGGADTQYF. In DNA form, the CDR3 reads TGCAGCGCCGCTCTAGGGGCGGGAGGGGCAGATACGCAGTATTTT. V is TRBV29-1 and J is TRBJ2-3, with 9 positions matching TRBD2. In germline, CDR1 is SQVTM, CDR2 ANQGSEA. The CDR3 loop spans 15 amino acids. V shed 7 bases, J shed 4 bases, and the junction held 12 bases outside the gene matches.

The rearrangement uses TRBV28 and TRBJ2-1; D not resolved. Germline assignment: CDR1 MDHEN and CDR2 SYDVKM. The V and J ends lost 6 bases and 4 bases respectively, with 7 bases between them. This CDR3 has 12 residues. The CDR3 nucleotides read TGTGCCAGCAGGTGGGATTACAATGAGCAGTTCTTC. Amino acid sequence: CASRWDYNEQFF.

This chain joins TRBV2 and TRBJ1-5; TRBD1 is a possible D gene (6 bases). Trimming left V 4 bases short and J 3 bases short, with 19 bases between. The CDR3 loop spans 17 amino acids. The V gene's germline CDR1 is SNHLY and CDR2 FYNNEI. The CDR3 sequence: CASSGVGGIGPNQPQHF. CDR3 nucleotides: TGTGCCAGCAGTGGTGTCGGGGGCATCGGACCCAATCAGCCCCAGCATTTT.